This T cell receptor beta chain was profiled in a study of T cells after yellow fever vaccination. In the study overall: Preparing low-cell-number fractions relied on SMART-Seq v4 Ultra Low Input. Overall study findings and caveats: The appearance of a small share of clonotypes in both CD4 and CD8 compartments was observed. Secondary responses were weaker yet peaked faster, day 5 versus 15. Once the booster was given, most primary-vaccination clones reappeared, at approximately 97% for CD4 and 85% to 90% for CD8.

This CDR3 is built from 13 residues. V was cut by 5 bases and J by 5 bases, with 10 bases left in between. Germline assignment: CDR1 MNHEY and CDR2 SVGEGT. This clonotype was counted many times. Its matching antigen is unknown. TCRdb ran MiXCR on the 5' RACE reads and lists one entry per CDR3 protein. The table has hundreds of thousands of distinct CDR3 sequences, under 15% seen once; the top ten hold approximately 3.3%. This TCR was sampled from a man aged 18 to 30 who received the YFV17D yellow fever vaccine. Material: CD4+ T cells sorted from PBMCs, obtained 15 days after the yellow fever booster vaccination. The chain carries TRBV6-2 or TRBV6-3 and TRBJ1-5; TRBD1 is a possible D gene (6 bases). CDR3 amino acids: CASSLQGYQPQHF. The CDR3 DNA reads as TGTGCCAGCAGTCTACAGGGTTATCAGCCCCAGCATTTT.